This TCR beta chain was sequenced during a study of Ad26.COV2.S vaccination and SARS-CoV-2 variants. Study context: Recipients of Ad26.COV2.S got it intramuscularly, once or twice 56 days apart.

The CDR3 spans 16 residues. In germline, CDR1 is DFQATT, CDR2 SNEGSKA (reference sequence). After removal of 3 bases from V and 5 bases from J, the junction contained 12 bases not matched to a gene. Sample treatment: approximately 18 received Ad26.COV2.S at low or high dose, single or two shots; a few received placebo; per-sample allocation not given. At day 63 after the first vaccine or placebo injection, samples were drawn. Donation was by an adult aged 18-55 years who was in Boston. TCRdb's table, derived via immunoSEQ multiplex PCR, lists solely in-frame clones and lacks some. The repertoire holds 250,000 or so clones, with approximately 90% as singletons.

The V call is TRBV20-1, the J call TRBJ2-2; TRBD1 matches 7 bases. The origin of this receptor is a person between 18 and 59 years old who received the Ad26.COV2.S COVID-19 vaccine or a placebo. Sequenced material: peripheral blood, taken in a trial of Ad26.COV2.S vaccine versus placebo. CDR3 DNA sequence: TGCAGTGCTAGTCCATGGGAACAGGGGAATACCGGGGAGCTGTTTTTT. This codes for CSASPWEQGNTGELFF.